This T cell receptor (beta chain) was recorded in a study of T cell repertoires in cytomegalovirus infection. Background on the study: Evidence of both CMV infection and a matching HLA type came from public TCR beta signatures.

Worth noting for this clonotype: Its antigen is as yet unknown.

TCRdb reprocessed the reads via MiXCR and lists one record per CDR3 protein. The sample contains 650,000 to 850,000 distinct CDR3 sequences, under 35% of which appear only once. Notes on the study in general: HLA-C-restricted, CMV-specific TCR beta clonotypes were dominant ex vivo. Identification of carriers of CMV plus the relevant HLA was performed using cumulative public TCR beta family frequency.

This receptor was identified in a human donor in good health (CMV status not recorded). Some clones in this sample may be carry-over from other donors' samples. The specimen comprised cultured CD8+ T cells from PBMCs, sampled from culture after CMV antigen stimulation.

The CDR3 is CASSYLEGSSHYSNQPQHF. CDR3 DNA: TGTGCCAGCAGTTACCTTGAGGGGTCCAGCCACTATAGCAATCAGCCCCAGCATTTT. This sequence joins TRBV6-2 or TRBV6-3 and TRBJ1-5, with D possibly TRBD1 on 5 matching bases. Germline CDR1 and CDR2: MNHEY and SVGEGT. The CDR3 length is 19 residues. V was shortened by 2 bases and J by 0 bases, with 20 bases between the two germline ends.